These T cell receptor beta chains were read from a single sample in a study of T cell repertoires in cytomegalovirus infection. In TCRdb, the reads were re-called with MiXCR into one record per CDR3 protein. Of approximately 910,000 distinct CDR3 sequences listed, approximately 33% were seen once; the top ten hold 10% to 15%. Their target antigens are unknown. Material: cultured CD8+ T cells from PBMCs, obtained from culture after CMV antigen stimulation. All receptors derive from a human donor in good health (CMV status not recorded). Some clones in this sample may be carry-over from other donors' samples. The CDR3 runs from the conserved cysteine through the conserved F or W. The order of the fields is J gene, D gene, clone size, V gene, CDR3 protein, CDR3 DNA. A D gene is named only where the DNA matches it firmly. Not all rows give a size; the values are once, few, many and, for expanded clones, a class.

TRBJ2-3	NA	few	TRBV27	CASSVSSLSTDTQYF	TGTGCCAGCAGCGTTTCGAGCCTCAGCACAGATACGCAGTATTTT
TRBJ2-1	TRBD1	few	TRBV19	CASCNTGGIEDEQFF	TGTGCCAGTTGTAACACAGGGGGTATAGAGGATGAGCAGTTCTTC
TRBJ1-6	TRBD1	NA	TRBV19	CASSIRDSYYNSPLHF	TGTGCCAGTAGTATCCGGGACAGCTACTATAATTCACCCCTCCACTTT
TRBJ1-2	NA	NA	TRBV6-1	CASSFPGHGYTF	TGTGCCAGCAGCTTTCCTGGGCATGGCTACACCTTC
TRBJ1-1	NA	NA	TRBV28	CASSSPLQLNTEAFF	TGTGCCAGCAGTTCCCCTCTGCAGCTGAACACTGAAGCTTTCTTT
TRBJ2-3	NA	few	TRBV19	CASSIFPADTQYF	TGTGCCAGTAGTATATTCCCGGCAGATACGCAGTATTTT
TRBJ2-4	NA	NA	TRBV9	CASSPPEAKNIQYF	TGTGCCAGCAGCCCCCCTGAAGCCAAAAACATTCAGTACTTC
TRBJ1-1	NA	many	TRBV7-6	CASSLVVSGANTEAFF	TGTGCCAGCAGCTTAGTGGTCAGCGGAGCTAACACTGAAGCTTTCTTT
TRBJ1-1	NA	few	TRBV7-8	CASSLGGRYEAFF	TGTGCCAGCAGCTTAGGGGGGAGATATGAAGCTTTCTTT
TRBJ2-1	TRBD2	few	TRBV2	CASSFSSGGAVDEQFF	TGTGCCAGCAGTTTTTCTAGCGGGGGGGCCGTAGATGAGCAGTTCTTC
TRBJ1-2	TRBD1	NA	TRBV19	CASCRGLGYGYTF	TGTGCCAGTTGCAGGGGGCTCGGCTATGGCTACACCTTC
TRBJ2-4	NA	NA	TRBV7-2	CVSSLAGGYREAKNIQYF	TGTGTCAGCAGCTTAGCTGGGGGGTACAGGGAGGCCAAAAACATTCAGTACTTC
TRBJ1-5	NA	NA	TRBV6-1	CASSELQGISQPQHF	TGTGCCAGCAGTGAACTTCAGGGAATTAGTCAGCCCCAGCATTTT
TRBJ2-2	NA	NA	TRBV10-3	CAIKKGAGRNTGELFF	TGTGCCATCAAGAAAGGGGCCGGTCGGAACACCGGGGAGCTGTTTTTT
TRBJ2-6	NA	many	TRBV7-2	CASSLKGRHSGANVLTF	TGTGCCAGCAGCTTAAAGGGACGGCACTCTGGGGCCAACGTCCTGACTTTC
TRBJ1-6	TRBD1	many	TRBV7-4	CASSLRGTPRSSYNSPLHF	TGTGCCAGCAGCCTCAGGGGGACACCCAGGAGCTCCTATAATTCACCCCTCCACTTT
TRBJ2-7	NA	NA	TRBV10-3	CAISEQRQGTNEQYF	TGTGCCATCAGTGAGCAAAGGCAGGGGACCAACGAGCAGTACTTC
TRBJ2-1	NA	NA	TRBV9	CASSVGSKGNEQFF	TGTGCCAGCAGCGTAGGTAGCAAGGGGAATGAGCAGTTCTTC
TRBJ2-1	TRBD2	NA	TRBV29-1	CSVESFLAGGNEQFF	TGCAGCGTGGAATCCTTCCTGGCGGGGGGGAATGAGCAGTTCTTC
TRBJ2-2	NA	many	TRBV7-6	CASSLKGTSTGELFF	TGTGCCAGCAGCTTAAAGGGGACGAGTACCGGGGAGCTGTTTTTT
TRBJ2-1	TRBD1	NA	TRBV6-5	CASSYSQGPDNEQFF	TGTGCCAGCAGTTACTCACAGGGGCCCGACAATGAGCAGTTCTTC
TRBJ1-2	NA	once	TRBV27	CASSPNQGFNYGYTF	TGTGCCAGCAGTCCAAATCAGGGATTCAACTATGGCTACACCTTC
TRBJ1-2	NA	few	TRBV27	CASSAHTFNGAANYGYTF	TGTGCCAGCAGTGCCCATACCTTTAACGGGGCCGCGAACTATGGCTACACCTTC
TRBJ2-5	NA	few	TRBV7-9	CASSLRQVLGETQYF	TGTGCCAGCAGCCTCAGACAGGTTCTGGGGGAGACCCAGTACTTC
TRBJ1-1	NA	many	TRBV7-2	CASSSPRGRGFTEAFF	TGTGCCAGCAGCTCACCAAGGGGGAGAGGCTTCACTGAAGCTTTCTTT
TRBJ1-3	NA	NA	TRBV4-1	CASSQVAQGNTIYF	TGCGCCAGCAGCCAAGTTGCCCAAGGAAACACCATATATTTT
TRBJ1-1	NA	few	TRBV20-1	CSARDDRSNTEAFF	TGCAGTGCTAGAGATGACAGATCGAACACTGAAGCTTTCTTT
TRBJ1-2	TRBD1	NA	TRBV5-5	CASRAAGQGHYGYTF	TGTGCCAGCAGGGCTGCTGGACAGGGCCACTATGGCTACACCTTC
TRBJ2-3	NA	many	TRBV7-3	CASSAETSTDTQYF	TGTGCCAGCAGCGCCGAAACTAGCACAGATACGCAGTATTTT
TRBJ2-7	NA	few	TRBV5-8	CASSLTHYEQYF	TGTGCCAGCAGCTTGACCCACTACGAGCAGTACTTC
TRBJ1-4	NA	few	TRBV7-6	CASSLGGGREKLFF	TGTGCCAGCAGCTTAGGAGGGGGGCGAGAAAAACTGTTTTTT
TRBJ1-2	TRBD1	NA	TRBV4-3	CASSQGQMAQGAGGYTF	TGCGCCAGCAGCCAAGGACAAATGGCACAGGGGGCCGGGGGCTACACCTTC
TRBJ1-1	NA	NA	TRBV5-4	CASSLWGAGGYTEAFF	TGTGCCAGCAGCTTGTGGGGGGCCGGGGGGTACACTGAAGCTTTCTTT
TRBJ2-1	TRBD2	few	TRBV9	CASSASGASYNEQFF	TGTGCCAGCAGCGCTAGCGGGGCCTCCTACAATGAGCAGTTCTTC
TRBJ2-1	TRBD1	few	TRBV7-9	CASSPPQGNEQFF	TGTGCCAGCAGCCCCCCACAGGGGAATGAGCAGTTCTTC
TRBJ1-1	NA	NA	TRBV7-9	CASKRGASEAFF	TGTGCCAGCAAGCGGGGGGCAAGTGAAGCTTTCTTT
TRBJ2-5	NA	few	TRBV7-9	CASSLKEDLQETQYF	TGTGCCAGCAGCTTAAAGGAAGATTTACAAGAGACCCAGTACTTC
TRBJ2-1	NA	many	TRBV5-1	CASSLLPDNEQFF	TGCGCCAGCAGCCTCCTTCCAGACAATGAGCAGTTCTTC
TRBJ1-2	NA	few	TRBV20-1	CSARGGLGGNYGYTF	TGCAGTGCTAGAGGGGGGCTTGGGGGAAACTATGGCTACACCTTC
TRBJ2-1	NA	NA	TRBV4-2	CASSQDLGNNEQFF	TGTGCCAGCAGCCAAGATCTCGGGAACAATGAGCAGTTCTTC
TRBJ2-6	TRBD1	NA	TRBV27	CASSLTAQGANSGANVLTF	TGTGCCAGCAGTTTAACGGCGCAGGGGGCAAACTCTGGGGCCAACGTCCTGACTTTC
TRBJ2-5	NA	few	TRBV7-9	CASSLQGPQETQYF	TGTGCCAGCAGCTTACAGGGCCCTCAGGAGACCCAGTACTTC
TRBJ1-2	TRBD1	few	TRBV7-2	CASSDRVSYGYTF	TGTGCCAGCAGCGACAGGGTTTCCTATGGCTACACCTTC
TRBJ2-5	TRBD1	many	TRBV6-6	CASSYRDRWETQYF	TGTGCCAGCAGTTACCGGGACAGGTGGGAGACCCAGTACTTC
TRBJ2-1	NA	NA	TRBV7-9	CASDKEQFF	TGTGCCAGTGATAAAGAGCAGTTCTTC
TRBJ1-2	TRBD1	NA	TRBV7-9	CASSLFTGGYNFYGYTF	TGTGCCAGCAGCTTATTCACAGGGGGTTACAATTTCTATGGCTACACCTTC
TRBJ1-1	NA	few	TRBV29-1	CSVPWGAPNTEAFF	TGCAGCGTCCCGTGGGGGGCACCGAACACTGAAGCTTTCTTT
TRBJ1-2	NA	few	TRBV6-5	CASSDANSYGYTF	TGTGCCAGCAGTGACGCCAACAGCTATGGCTACACCTTC
TRBJ2-1	NA	NA	TRBV6-5	CASSPTVGNNEQFF	TGTGCCAGCAGTCCCACGGTCGGGAACAATGAGCAGTTCTTC
TRBJ2-3	NA	NA	TRBV6-6	CASSPSRVEGTDTQYF	TGTGCCAGCAGCCCATCGAGGGTCGAAGGGACAGATACGCAGTATTTT
TRBJ1-5	NA	few	TRBV15	CATSSDRYNQPQHF	TGTGCCACCAGCAGCGACAGGTACAATCAGCCCCAGCATTTT
TRBJ2-1	TRBD1	NA	TRBV6-2/TRBV6-3	CASSFRTGATNNEQFF	TGTGCCAGCAGTTTCCGGACAGGGGCTACAAACAATGAGCAGTTCTTC
TRBJ2-1	NA	NA	TRBV2	CASSEEGGPYDEQFF	TGTGCCAGCAGTGAAGAAGGGGGGCCTTACGATGAGCAGTTCTTC
TRBJ1-1	NA	NA	TRBV27	CASSLGGGTETFF	TGTGCCAGCAGTTTAGGGGGTGGCACTGAAACTTTCTTT
TRBJ1-2	NA	NA	TRBV12-3/TRBV12-4	CASTLGGNDYTF	TGTGCCAGCACCTTAGGGGGAAACGACTACACCTTC
TRBJ2-1	TRBD1	NA	TRBV6-5	CASRLTGGTYNEQFF	TGTGCCAGCAGACTTACAGGGGGTACTTACAATGAGCAGTTCTTC
TRBJ2-3	TRBD2	NA	TRBV20-1	CSARDSFGLAGEPIPPDTQYF	TGCAGTGCTAGAGATTCCTTCGGATTAGCGGGGGAGCCCATCCCCCCAGATACGCAGTATTTT
TRBJ1-2	NA	few	TRBV7-9	CASSLPVSELLGHYGYTF	TGTGCCAGCAGCTTACCTGTTTCCGAGTTATTAGGTCACTATGGCTACACCTTC
TRBJ2-1	NA	few	TRBV2	CASSARAQFF	TGTGCCAGCAGTGCCCGGGCGCAGTTCTTC
TRBJ1-1	NA	few	TRBV12-3/TRBV12-4	CASTYGGNTEAFF	TGTGCCAGCACTTATGGGGGGAACACTGAAGCTTTCTTT